These T cell receptor beta chains were read from a single sample in a study of blood T cell repertoires in COVID-19. TCRdb's table, derived via immunoSEQ multiplex PCR, lists solely in-frame clones and lacks some. The sample yields 95,000 to 150,000 clones, roughly 69% seen once. The material sequenced was peripheral blood. The receptors derive from a woman in her 70s with acute or convalescent COVID-19. Both conserved end residues are part of each CDR3. The D gene is left open where the match is weak. The size entry is marked missing in some rows and otherwise reads once, few, many or a size class.

j_call	v_call	clone_size	d_call	cdr3_aa	cdr3_nt
TRBJ1-2	TRBV6-5	.	.	CAIRGNWDGYTF	TGTGCCATCAGGGGCAACTGGGATGGCTACACCTTC
TRBJ2-1	TRBV10-2	.	TRBD2	CASVGLAYNEQFF	TGCGCCAGCGTTGGACTAGCGTACAATGAGCAGTTCTTC
TRBJ2-5	TRBV7-7	.	TRBD2	CASSPLGARGGQETQYF	TGTGCCAGCAGCCCTCTGGGGGCGCGGGGGGGACAAGAGACCCAGTACTTC
TRBJ1-1	TRBV5-5	.	.	CASSLDRVTEAFF	TGTGCCAGCAGCTTGGACCGGGTCACTGAAGCTTTCTTT
TRBJ2-7	TRBV2	.	TRBD2	CASRTSGSAHEQYF	TGTGCCAGCAGGACTAGCGGGAGCGCCCACGAGCAGTACTTC
TRBJ1-6	TRBV11-2	once	TRBD1	CASRLQGPDNSPLHF	TGTGCCAGCAGATTACAGGGGCCCGATAATTCACCCCTCCACTTT
TRBJ1-2	TRBV2	.	TRBD1	CASRDGQGADYGYTF	TGTGCCAGCAGAGACGGACAGGGGGCGGACTATGGCTACACCTTC
TRBJ2-3	TRBV6-6	.	.	CASSNSQGPQTDTQYF	TGTGCCAGCAGTAACTCGCAGGGTCCGCAAACAGATACGCAGTATTTT
TRBJ2-7	TRBV6-5	once	TRBD1	CASSYNQDRPYEQYF	TGTGCCAGCAGTTACAACCAGGACAGGCCTTACGAGCAGTACTTC
TRBJ2-1	TRBV20-1	once	TRBD1	CSASTLQGVQYNEQFF	TGCAGTGCTAGTACCCTCCAGGGGGTCCAATACAATGAGCAGTTCTTC
TRBJ1-5	TRBV6-4	.	.	CASSDRGGGGNQPQHF	TGTGCCAGCAGTGACAGGGGGGGAGGCGGCAATCAGCCCCAGCATTTT